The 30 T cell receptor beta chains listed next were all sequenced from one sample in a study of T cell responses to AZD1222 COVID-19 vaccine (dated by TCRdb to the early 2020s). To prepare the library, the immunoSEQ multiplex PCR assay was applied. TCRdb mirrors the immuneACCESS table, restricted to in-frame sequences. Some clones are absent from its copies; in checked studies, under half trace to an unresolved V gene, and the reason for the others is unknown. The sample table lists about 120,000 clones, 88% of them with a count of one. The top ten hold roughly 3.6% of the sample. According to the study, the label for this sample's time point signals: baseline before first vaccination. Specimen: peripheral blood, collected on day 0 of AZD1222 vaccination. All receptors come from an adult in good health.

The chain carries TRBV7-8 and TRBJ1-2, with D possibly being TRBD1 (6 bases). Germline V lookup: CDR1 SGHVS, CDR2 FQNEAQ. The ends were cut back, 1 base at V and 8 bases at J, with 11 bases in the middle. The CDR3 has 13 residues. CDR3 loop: CASSLVVGQGYTF. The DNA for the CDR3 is TGTGCCAGCAGCTTAGTCGTGGGACAAGGCTACACCTTC.

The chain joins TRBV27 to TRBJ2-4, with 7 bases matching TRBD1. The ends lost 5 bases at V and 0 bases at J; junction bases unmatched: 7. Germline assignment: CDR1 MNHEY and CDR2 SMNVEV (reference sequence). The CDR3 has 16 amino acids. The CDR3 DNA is TGTGCCAGCAGTCTCAGACAGGGTCTAGCCAAAAACATTCAGTACTTC. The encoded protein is CASSLRQGLAKNIQYF.

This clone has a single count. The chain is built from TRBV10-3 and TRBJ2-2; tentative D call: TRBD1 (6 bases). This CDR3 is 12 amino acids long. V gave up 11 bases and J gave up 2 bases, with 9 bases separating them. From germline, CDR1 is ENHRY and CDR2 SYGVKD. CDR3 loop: CAVQGNTGELFF. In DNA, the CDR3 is TGTGCCGTACAGGGTAACACCGGGGAGCTGTTTTTT.

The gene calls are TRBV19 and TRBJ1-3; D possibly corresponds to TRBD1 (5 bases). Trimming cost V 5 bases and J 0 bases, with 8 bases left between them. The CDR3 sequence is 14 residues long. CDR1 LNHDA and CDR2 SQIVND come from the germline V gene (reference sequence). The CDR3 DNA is TGTGCCAGTAGTCCCGGGACCTCTGGAAACACCATATATTTT. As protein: CASSPGTSGNTIYF.

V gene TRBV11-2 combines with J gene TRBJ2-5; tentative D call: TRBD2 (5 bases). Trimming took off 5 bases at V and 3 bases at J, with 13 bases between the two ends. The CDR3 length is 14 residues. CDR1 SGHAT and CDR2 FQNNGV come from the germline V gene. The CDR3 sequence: CASSTLRAEETQYF. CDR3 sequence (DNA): TGTGCCAGCAGCACGCTGAGAGCGGAAGAGACCCAGTACTTC. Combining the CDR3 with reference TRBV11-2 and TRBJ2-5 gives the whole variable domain EAGVAQSPRYKIIEKRQSVAFWCNPISGHATLYWYQQILGQGPKLLIQFQNNGVVDDSQLPKDRFSAERLKGVDSTLKIQPAKLEDSAVYLCASSTLRAEETQYFGPGTRLLVL.

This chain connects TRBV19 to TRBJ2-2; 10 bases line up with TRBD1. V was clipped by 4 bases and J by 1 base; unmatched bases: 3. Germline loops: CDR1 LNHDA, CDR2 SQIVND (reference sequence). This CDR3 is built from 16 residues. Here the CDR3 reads CASSTRTGGNTGELFF. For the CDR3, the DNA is TGTGCCAGTAGTACCCGGACAGGGGGGAACACCGGGGAGCTGTTTTTT.

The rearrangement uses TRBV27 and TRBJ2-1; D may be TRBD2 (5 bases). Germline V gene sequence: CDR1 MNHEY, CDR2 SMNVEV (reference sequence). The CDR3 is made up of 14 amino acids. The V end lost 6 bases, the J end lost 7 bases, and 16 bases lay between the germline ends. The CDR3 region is CASSPFPEGNEQFF. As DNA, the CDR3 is TGTGCCAGCAGCCCCTTCCCAGAGGGTAATGAGCAGTTCTTC.

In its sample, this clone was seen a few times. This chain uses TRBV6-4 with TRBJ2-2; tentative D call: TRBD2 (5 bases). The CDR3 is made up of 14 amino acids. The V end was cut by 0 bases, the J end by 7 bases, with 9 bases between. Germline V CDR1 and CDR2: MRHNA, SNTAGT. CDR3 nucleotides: TGTGCCAGCAGTGACTCGAGGGAGCACGGGGAGCTGTTTTTT. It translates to CASSDSREHGELFF.

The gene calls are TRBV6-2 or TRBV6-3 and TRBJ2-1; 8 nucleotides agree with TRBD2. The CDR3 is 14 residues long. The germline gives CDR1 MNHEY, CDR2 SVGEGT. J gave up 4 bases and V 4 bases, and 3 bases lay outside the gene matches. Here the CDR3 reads CASSWGGGYNEQFF. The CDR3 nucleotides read TGTGCCAGCAGTTGGGGCGGGGGGTACAATGAGCAGTTCTTC.

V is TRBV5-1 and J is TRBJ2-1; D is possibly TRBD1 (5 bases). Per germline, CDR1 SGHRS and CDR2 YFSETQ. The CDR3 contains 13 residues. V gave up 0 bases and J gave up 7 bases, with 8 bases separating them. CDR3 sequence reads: CASSLAGLNEQFF. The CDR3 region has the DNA TGCGCCAGCAGCTTGGCAGGGCTGAATGAGCAGTTCTTC.

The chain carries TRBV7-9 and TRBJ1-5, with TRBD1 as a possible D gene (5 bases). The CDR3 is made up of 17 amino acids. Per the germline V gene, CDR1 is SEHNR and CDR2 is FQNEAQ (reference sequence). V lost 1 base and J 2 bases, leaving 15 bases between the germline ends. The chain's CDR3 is CASSLGTWGWGNQPQHF. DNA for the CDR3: TGTGCCAGCAGCTTAGGAACCTGGGGGTGGGGCAATCAGCCCCAGCATTTT.

The CDR3 DNA is TGCGCCAGCAGTGGCCGAACCATGGCAGGGGGCGGAGGCTACACCTTC. This sequence encodes CASSGRTMAGGGGYTF. The genes are TRBV10-2 and TRBJ1-2, with 8 bases that match TRBD1. After removal of 4 bases from V and 8 bases from J, the junction contained 15 bases not matched to a gene. CDR3 length: 16 amino acids. Germline V gene lookup returns CDR1 WSHSY and CDR2 SAAADI.

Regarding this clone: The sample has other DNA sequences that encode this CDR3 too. For the CDR3, the DNA is TGTGCCAGCAGTCCTCAGGGGTACGAGCAGTACTTC. Translated: CASSPQGYEQYF. This chain links TRBV12-3 or TRBV12-4 with TRBJ2-7, with D maybe TRBD1 (6 bases). The V end was cut by 5 bases, the J end by 4 bases, with 9 bases between. CDR3 length equals 12 residues.

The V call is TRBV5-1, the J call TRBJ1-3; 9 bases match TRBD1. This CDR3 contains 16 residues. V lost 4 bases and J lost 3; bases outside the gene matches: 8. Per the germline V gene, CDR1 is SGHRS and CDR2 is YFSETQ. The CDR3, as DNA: TGCGCCAGCAGCGGTGGACAGGGGTTGGGTGGAAACACCATATATTTT. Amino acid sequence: CASSGGQGLGGNTIYF.

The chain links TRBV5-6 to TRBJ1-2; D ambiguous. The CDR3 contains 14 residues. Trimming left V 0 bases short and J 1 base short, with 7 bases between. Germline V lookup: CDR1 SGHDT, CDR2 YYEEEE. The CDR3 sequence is CASSLGGLNYGYTF. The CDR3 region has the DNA TGTGCCAGCAGCTTGGGAGGTCTTAACTATGGCTACACCTTC.

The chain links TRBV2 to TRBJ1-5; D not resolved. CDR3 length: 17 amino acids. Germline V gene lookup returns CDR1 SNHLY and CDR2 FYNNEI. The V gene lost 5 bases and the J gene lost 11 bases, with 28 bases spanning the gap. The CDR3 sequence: CASSRSTAREGIKAQHF. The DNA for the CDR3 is TGTGCCAGCAGTCGTTCGACGGCTAGGGAGGGAATCAAGGCCCAGCATTTT.

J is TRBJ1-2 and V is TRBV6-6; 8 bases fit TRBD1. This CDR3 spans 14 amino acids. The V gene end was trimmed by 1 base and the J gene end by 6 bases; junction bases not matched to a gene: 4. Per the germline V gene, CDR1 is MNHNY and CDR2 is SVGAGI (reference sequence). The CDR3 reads CASSYLTGENGYTF. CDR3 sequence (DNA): TGTGCCAGCAGTTACTTGACAGGGGAGAATGGCTACACCTTC.

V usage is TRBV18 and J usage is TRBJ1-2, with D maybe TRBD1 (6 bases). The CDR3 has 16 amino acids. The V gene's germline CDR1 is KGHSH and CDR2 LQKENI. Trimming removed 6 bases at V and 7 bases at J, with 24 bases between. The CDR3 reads CASSRRSDGTSSGYTF. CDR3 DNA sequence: TGTGCCAGCTCGCGTCGTTCCGACGGGACATCCTCTGGCTACACCTTC.

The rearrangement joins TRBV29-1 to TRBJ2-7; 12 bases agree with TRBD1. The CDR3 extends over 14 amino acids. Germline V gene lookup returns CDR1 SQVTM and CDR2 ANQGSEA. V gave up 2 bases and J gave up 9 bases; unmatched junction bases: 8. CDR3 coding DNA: TGCAGCGTTGAAACCGGGACAGGGGGCCGTGGGCAGTACTTC. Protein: CSVETGTGGRGQYF.

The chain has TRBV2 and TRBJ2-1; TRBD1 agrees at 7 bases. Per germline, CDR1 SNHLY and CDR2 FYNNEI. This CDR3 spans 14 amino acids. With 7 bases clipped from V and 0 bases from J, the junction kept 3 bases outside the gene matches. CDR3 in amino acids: CASKTGSSYNEQFF. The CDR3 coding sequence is TGTGCCAGCAAGACAGGGAGCTCCTACAATGAGCAGTTCTTC.

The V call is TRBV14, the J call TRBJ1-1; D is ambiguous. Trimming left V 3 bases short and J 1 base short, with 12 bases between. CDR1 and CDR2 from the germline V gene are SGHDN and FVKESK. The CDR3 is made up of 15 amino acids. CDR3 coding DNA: TGTGCCAGCAGCCAGTCACACCACGAGAACACTGAAGCTTTCTTT. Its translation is CASSQSHHENTEAFF.

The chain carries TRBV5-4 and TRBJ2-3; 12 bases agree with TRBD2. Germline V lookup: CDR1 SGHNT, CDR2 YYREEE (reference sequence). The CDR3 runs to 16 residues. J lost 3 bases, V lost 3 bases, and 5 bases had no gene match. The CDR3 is CASSSGLAGRTDTQYF. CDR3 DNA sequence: TGTGCCAGCAGCTCTGGACTAGCGGGGAGGACAGATACGCAGTATTTT. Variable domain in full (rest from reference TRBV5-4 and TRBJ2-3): ETGVTQSPTHLIKTRGQQVTLRCSSQSGHNTVSWYQQALGQGPQFIFQYYREEENGRGNFPPRFSGLQFPNYSSELNVNALELDDSALYLCASSSGLAGRTDTQYFGPGTRLTVL.

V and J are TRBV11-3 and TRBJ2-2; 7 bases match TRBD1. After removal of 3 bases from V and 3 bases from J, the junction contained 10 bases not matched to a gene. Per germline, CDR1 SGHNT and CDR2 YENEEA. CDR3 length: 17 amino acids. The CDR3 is CASSLGQHIRDTGELFF. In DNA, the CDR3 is TGTGCCAGCAGCTTGGGACAGCACATACGTGACACCGGGGAGCTGTTTTTT.

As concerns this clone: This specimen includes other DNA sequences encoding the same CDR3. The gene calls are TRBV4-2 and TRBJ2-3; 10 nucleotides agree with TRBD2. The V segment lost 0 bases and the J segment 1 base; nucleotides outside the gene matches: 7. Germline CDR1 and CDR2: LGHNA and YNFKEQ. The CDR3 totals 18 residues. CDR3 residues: CASSQDPPSGGRTDTQYF. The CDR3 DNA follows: TGTGCCAGCAGCCAAGATCCCCCTAGCGGGGGCCGCACAGATACGCAGTATTTT.

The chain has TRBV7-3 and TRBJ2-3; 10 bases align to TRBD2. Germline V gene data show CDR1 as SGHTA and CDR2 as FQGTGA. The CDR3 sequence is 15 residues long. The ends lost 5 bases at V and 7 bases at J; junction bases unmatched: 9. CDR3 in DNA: TGTGCCAGCAGCAGCCTTAGCGGGGGGTCAAATACGCAGTATTTT. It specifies CASSSLSGGSNTQYF.

The DNA of the CDR3 is TGTGCCAGCAGTTCGGGACAAAACACTGAAGCTTTCTTT. This encodes CASSSGQNTEAFF. This rearrangement joins TRBV12-3 or TRBV12-4 to TRBJ1-1, with D possibly being TRBD1 (6 bases). Trimming took off 4 bases at V and 2 bases at J, with 8 bases between the two ends. The CDR3 runs to 13 residues.

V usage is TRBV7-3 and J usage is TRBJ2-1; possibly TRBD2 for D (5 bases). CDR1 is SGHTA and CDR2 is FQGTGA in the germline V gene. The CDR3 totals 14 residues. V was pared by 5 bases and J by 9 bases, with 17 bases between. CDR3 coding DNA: TGTGCCAGCAGCCAACGGCCGGGGTGGGGTGAGCAGTTCTTC. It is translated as CASSQRPGWGEQFF.

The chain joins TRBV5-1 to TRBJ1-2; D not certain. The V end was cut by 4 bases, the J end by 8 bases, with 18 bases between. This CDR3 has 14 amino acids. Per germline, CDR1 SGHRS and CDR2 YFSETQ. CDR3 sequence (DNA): TGCGCCAGCAGCCCGGGAGACCCGGAAGGAGGCTACACCTTC. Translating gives CASSPGDPEGGYTF.

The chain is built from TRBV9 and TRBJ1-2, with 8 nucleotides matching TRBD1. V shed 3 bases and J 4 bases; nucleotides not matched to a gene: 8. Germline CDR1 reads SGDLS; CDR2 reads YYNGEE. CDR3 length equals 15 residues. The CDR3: CASSARGTGGYGYTF. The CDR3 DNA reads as TGTGCCAGCAGCGCCCGGGGAACAGGGGGCTATGGCTACACCTTC.

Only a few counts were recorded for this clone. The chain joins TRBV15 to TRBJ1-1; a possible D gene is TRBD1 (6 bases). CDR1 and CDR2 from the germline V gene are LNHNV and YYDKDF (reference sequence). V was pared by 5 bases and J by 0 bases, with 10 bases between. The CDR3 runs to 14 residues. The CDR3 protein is CATSGGAVNTEAFF. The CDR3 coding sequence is TGTGCCACCAGCGGGGGGGCAGTGAACACTGAAGCTTTCTTT.